These T cell receptor beta chains were read from a single sample in a study of cytomegalovirus exposure and HLA in healthy donors. Sequencing used immunoSEQ multiplex PCR; TCRdb keeps in-frame clones, though not all of them. In the table there are 95,000 to 150,000 clones, 80% to 90% of which are singletons. The sequenced sample consisted of PBMCs. The receptors were sampled from a woman under 30 in good health and CMV-seronegative. Both conserved end residues are trimmed from each CDR3. Fields, in order: CDR3 length, V gene, J gene, CDR3 protein.

cdr3_length: 14; v_call: TRBV13; j_call: TRBJ2-3; cdr3_aa: ASSTRRTGSTDTQY
cdr3_length: 12; v_call: TRBV4-1; j_call: TRBJ2-5; cdr3_aa: ASSQVWQSETQY
cdr3_length: 12; v_call: TRBV5-1; j_call: TRBJ2-5; cdr3_aa: ASSAGQGPETQY
cdr3_length: 13; v_call: TRBV5-1; j_call: TRBJ2-2; cdr3_aa: ASVARAGETGELF
cdr3_length: 12; v_call: TRBV27; j_call: TRBJ2-7; cdr3_aa: ASTKQGSPYEQY
cdr3_length: 14; v_call: TRBV10-3; j_call: TRBJ2-3; cdr3_aa: AIGLGGQGSTDTQY
cdr3_length: 12; v_call: TRBV6-1; j_call: TRBJ2-5; cdr3_aa: ASSEHSGRETQY
cdr3_length: 10; v_call: TRBV2; j_call: TRBJ1-2; cdr3_aa: ASRGTVEGYT
cdr3_length: 15; v_call: TRBV28; j_call: TRBJ2-6; cdr3_aa: ASRPLAGVTGANVLT
cdr3_length: 12; v_call: TRBV28; j_call: TRBJ2-7; cdr3_aa: ASSPSGTGYEQY
cdr3_length: 13; v_call: TRBV28; j_call: TRBJ2-7; cdr3_aa: ASSRRVGVRYEQY
cdr3_length: 18; v_call: TRBV30; j_call: TRBJ1-5; cdr3_aa: AWSPYTTLTGKEGDQPQH
cdr3_length: 13; v_call: TRBV5-6; j_call: TRBJ1-6; cdr3_aa: ASSLGAQGNSPLH
cdr3_length: 13; v_call: TRBV11-3; j_call: TRBJ1-1; cdr3_aa: ASSLVTASNTEAF
cdr3_length: 12; v_call: TRBV6-4; j_call: TRBJ2-3; cdr3_aa: ASSETGGTDTQY
cdr3_length: 13; v_call: TRBV28; j_call: TRBJ2-7; cdr3_aa: ASSLFQGQGFEQY
cdr3_length: 14; v_call: TRBV9; j_call: TRBJ2-7; cdr3_aa: ASSDPTSGPRDEQY
cdr3_length: 13; v_call: TRBV9; j_call: TRBJ2-1; cdr3_aa: ASSPRESGSRQQF
cdr3_length: 14; v_call: TRBV27; j_call: TRBJ1-5; cdr3_aa: ASSRGRGDSNQPQH
cdr3_length: 12; v_call: TRBV11-3; j_call: TRBJ2-1; cdr3_aa: ASSIPWTNNEQF
cdr3_length: 13; v_call: TRBV10-1; j_call: TRBJ2-1; cdr3_aa: ASSEASGGYNEQF
cdr3_length: 16; v_call: TRBV4-1; j_call: TRBJ2-7; cdr3_aa: ASSAITGPGLQPYEQY
cdr3_length: 14; v_call: TRBV5-1; j_call: TRBJ2-3; cdr3_aa: ASYRSGLAGTDTQY
cdr3_length: 15; v_call: TRBV7-7; j_call: TRBJ2-7; cdr3_aa: ASSPGLAGEKPYEQY
cdr3_length: 13; v_call: TRBV7-2; j_call: TRBJ2-5; cdr3_aa: ASSLEDQGSETQY
cdr3_length: 9; v_call: TRBV2; j_call: TRBJ2-4; cdr3_aa: ASSLKNIQY
cdr3_length: 11; v_call: TRBV13; j_call: TRBJ1-2; cdr3_aa: ASSLRSNYGYT
cdr3_length: 12; v_call: TRBV10-2; j_call: TRBJ1-3; cdr3_aa: ASSADISGNTIY
cdr3_length: 12; v_call: TRBV30; j_call: TRBJ2-7; cdr3_aa: ASNRDRGSYEQY
cdr3_length: 15; v_call: TRBV6-1; j_call: TRBJ2-1; cdr3_aa: ASSESRGTGKNNEQF
cdr3_length: 9; v_call: TRBV20-1; j_call: TRBJ2-1; cdr3_aa: SATGGYEQF
cdr3_length: 11; v_call: TRBV7-2; j_call: TRBJ2-5; cdr3_aa: ASSLVQQETQY
cdr3_length: 9; v_call: TRBV30; j_call: TRBJ1-4; cdr3_aa: AWSVGGLLF
cdr3_length: 16; v_call: TRBV19; j_call: TRBJ2-3; cdr3_aa: ASSIGWRGRRRTDTQY
cdr3_length: 17; v_call: TRBV4-3; j_call: TRBJ2-4; cdr3_aa: ASSQDWGRQAGGPNIQY
cdr3_length: 13; v_call: TRBV6-1; j_call: TRBJ1-3; cdr3_aa: ASIPQGDSGNTIY
cdr3_length: 12; v_call: TRBV6-5; j_call: TRBJ2-7; cdr3_aa: ASNQRGADYEQY
cdr3_length: 13; v_call: TRBV5-6; j_call: TRBJ2-3; cdr3_aa: ASSLPAGRTDTQY
cdr3_length: 13; v_call: TRBV7-2; j_call: TRBJ2-7; cdr3_aa: ASSLGGGRASEQY
cdr3_length: 12; v_call: TRBV6-4; j_call: TRBJ1-1; cdr3_aa: ASSEQGENTEAF
cdr3_length: 10; v_call: TRBV30; j_call: TRBJ2-3; cdr3_aa: AWSAQGDTQY